This TCR beta chain was retrieved from a study of T cells after yellow fever vaccination. V was pared by 5 bases and J by 4 bases, with 11 bases of the junction left unmatched. Germline V gene data show CDR1 as SGHTA and CDR2 as FQGNSA. This CDR3 spans 16 amino acids. TCRdb processed the 5' RACE reads anew with MiXCR; each CDR3 protein has one entry. The sample records about 170,000 distinct CDR3 sequences, approximately 11% being singletons. This sample comprised CD8+ T cells sorted from PBMCs, obtained 15 days after the yellow fever booster vaccination. The chain uses TRBV7-2 and TRBJ1-2; the match to TRBD1 covers 9 bases. This TCR was sampled from a man younger than 35 who received the YFV17D yellow fever vaccine. DNA of the CDR3: TGTGCCAGCAGCGAAACCGTGGACAGGGGCCGCTATGGCTACACCTTC. Its translation: CASSETVDRGRYGYTF.